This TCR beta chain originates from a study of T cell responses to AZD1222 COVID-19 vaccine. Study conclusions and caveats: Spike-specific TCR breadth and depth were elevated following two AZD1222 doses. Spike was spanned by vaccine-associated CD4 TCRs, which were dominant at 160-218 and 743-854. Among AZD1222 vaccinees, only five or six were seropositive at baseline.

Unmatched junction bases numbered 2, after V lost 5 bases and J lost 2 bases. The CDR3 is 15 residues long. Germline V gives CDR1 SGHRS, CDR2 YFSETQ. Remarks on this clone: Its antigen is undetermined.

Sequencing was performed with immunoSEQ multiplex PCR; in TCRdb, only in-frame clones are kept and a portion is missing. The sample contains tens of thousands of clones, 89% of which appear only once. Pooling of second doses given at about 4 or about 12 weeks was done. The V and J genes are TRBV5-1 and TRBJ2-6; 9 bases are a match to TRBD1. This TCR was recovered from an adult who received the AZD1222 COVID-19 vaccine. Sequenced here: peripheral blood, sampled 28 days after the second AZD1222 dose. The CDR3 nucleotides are TGCGCCAGCAGTACAGGGGGCGCTGGGGCCAACGTCCTGACTTTC. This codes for CASSTGGAGANVLTF.